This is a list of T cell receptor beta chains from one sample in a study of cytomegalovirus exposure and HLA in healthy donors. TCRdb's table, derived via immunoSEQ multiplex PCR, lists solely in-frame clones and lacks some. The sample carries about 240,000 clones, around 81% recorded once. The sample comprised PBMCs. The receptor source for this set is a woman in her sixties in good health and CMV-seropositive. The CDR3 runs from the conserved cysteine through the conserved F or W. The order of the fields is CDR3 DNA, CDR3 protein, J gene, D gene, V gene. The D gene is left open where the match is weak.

DNA: TGCAGAACAGGGGGAAATGGGAACACTGAAGCTTTCTTT
CDR3: CRTGGNGNTEAFF
J: TRBJ1-1
D: TRBD1
V: TRBV29-1

DNA: TGTGCCAGTAGTACAAGGGGCTCTGGGGCCAACGTCCTGACTTTC
CDR3: CASSTRGSGANVLTF
J: TRBJ2-6
D: NA
V: TRBV19

DNA: TGTGCCAGCAGTTCTAGCGGGAGGGTGGTGCGGGAGCAGTACTTC
CDR3: CASSSSGRVVREQYF
J: TRBJ2-7
D: TRBD2
V: TRBV7-6

DNA: TGTGCCAGTAGCCGACTAGGCGAGGAGCTGTTTTTT
CDR3: CASSRLGEELFF
J: TRBJ2-2
D: NA
V: TRBV19

DNA: TGTGCCAGCAGCTTGGATGGGACAGGGCTGGAGACCCAGTACTTC
CDR3: CASSLDGTGLETQYF
J: TRBJ2-5
D: TRBD1
V: TRBV5-4

DNA: TGTGCCAGCAGTGCGATACGGGGGGGTGGGTACAATGAGCAGTTCTTC
CDR3: CASSAIRGGGYNEQFF
J: TRBJ2-1
D: TRBD2
V: TRBV25-1

DNA: TGTGCCGCGACCGGACTAGCGGGACCCTACGAGCAGTACTTC
CDR3: CAATGLAGPYEQYF
J: TRBJ2-7
D: TRBD2
V: TRBV30

DNA: TGTGCCAGCAGCCAAGGGACCTACCCGGGGGAGACCCAGTACTTC
CDR3: CASSQGTYPGETQYF
J: TRBJ2-5
D: NA
V: TRBV14

DNA: TGTGCCAGCAGTTTGACGCAGCGGGAGGGCCTTAGCTACGAGCAGTACTTC
CDR3: CASSLTQREGLSYEQYF
J: TRBJ2-7
D: TRBD2
V: TRBV27

DNA: TGTGCCAGCAGTTCCGCAGATACGCAGTATTTT
CDR3: CASSSADTQYF
J: TRBJ2-3
D: NA
V: TRBV28

DNA: TGTGCCAGCAGCCAACCCAGCAGGGGAGACAATGGCTACACCTTC
CDR3: CASSQPSRGDNGYTF
J: TRBJ1-2
D: NA
V: TRBV4-2